These 12 T cell receptor beta chains originate from one sample sequenced in a study of T cells in women clearing cervical HPV infection. The assay was immunoSEQ multiplex PCR, and TCRdb's table has in-frame clones only and misses some. This sample's table reports 30,000 to 45,000 clones. Source material: blood buffy coat. The receptors stem from a woman between 18 and 75 years old with a cervical HPV16 infection that either progressed to CIN3+ or cleared (not recorded which).

In the case of this clone: The read ends 3 residues before the CDR3 terminus; that terminus is restored from the germline J gene. The V gene is TRBV19, the J gene TRBJ2-6, with D uncertain. The germline V gene has CDR1 LNHDA and CDR2 SQIVND (reference sequence). Between the trimmed V and J ends, which lost 5 bases and 0 bases, there was a span of 5 bases. The CDR3 spans 14 residues. The CDR3 bases that were read are TGTGCCAGTAGTCAAAACTCTGGGGCCAACGTC. This encodes CASSQNSGANV. The entire CDR3 protein is CASSQNSGANVLTF.

Its frequency marks this clone as medium-sized (0.01 to 0.1%). The CDR3 goes on 3 residues after the read ends, and that part is filled in from the germline J gene. The chain links TRBV18 to TRBJ2-3, with D maybe TRBD1 (5 bases). The germline V gene has CDR1 KGHSH and CDR2 LQKENI. The CDR3 has 15 residues. CDR3 region: CASSPPDIPVGTQYF. The sequenced part of the CDR3 DNA is TGTGCCAGCTCACCTCCGGACATTCCTGTAGGGACG. Full variable domain (remainder filled in from reference TRBV18 and TRBJ2-3): NAGVMQNPRHLVRRRGQEARLRCSPMKGHSHVYWYRQLPEEGLKFMVYLQKENIIDESGMPKERFSAEFPKEGPSILRIQQVVRGDSAAYFCASSPPDIPVGTQYFGPGTRLTVL.

A note on this clone: The CDR3 end falls 3 residues outside the read, so it is completed with the germline J gene. The chain joins TRBV5-3 to TRBJ2-2, with 9 nucleotides matching TRBD2. TRBV5-3 is marked as an open reading frame, function uncertain. Trimming took 10 bases from V and 5 from J; bases not matched to a gene: 3. CDR3 length: 12 residues. The part of the CDR3 DNA that was read is TGTGCCTTAGCGGGGGTGACCGGGGAG. It codes for CALAGVTGE. The CDR3, in full, reads CALAGVTGELFF.

A word on this clone: The read ends 3 residues shy of where the CDR3 ends; the end is completed using the germline J gene. The chain links TRBV19 to TRBJ1-4, with D tentatively TRBD1 (5 bases). Germline lookup yields CDR1 LNHDA and CDR2 SQIVND (reference sequence). The CDR3 has 15 amino acids. The CDR3 bases that were read are TGTGCCAGTAGTATGGGTGGGGCTGGGGCCAACGTA. Its translation: CASSMGGAGANV. The complete CDR3 sequence is CASSMGGAGANVLFF.

Note on this clone: The read stops 3 residues short of the end of the CDR3; the missing end is completed from the germline J gene. The rearrangement links TRBV6-2 or TRBV6-3 to TRBJ2-5; 10 nucleotides align to TRBD1. This CDR3 contains 14 residues. V shed 5 bases, J shed 6 bases, and the junction held 6 bases outside the gene matches. Germline CDR1 reads MNHEY; CDR2 reads SVGEGT. The CDR3 loop reads CASSGTGVVQTQYF. The part of the CDR3 DNA that was read is TGTGCCAGCAGTGGGACAGGGGTTGTGCAGACC.

Regarding this clone: The read terminates 3 residues before the CDR3 end, so the remaining end is supplied by the germline J gene. The rearrangement links TRBV20-1 to TRBJ1-6; no reliable D call. Germline V gene data show CDR1 as DFQATT and CDR2 as SNEGSKA (reference sequence). Trimming took off 5 bases at V and 9 bases at J, with 17 bases between the two ends. The CDR3 covers 14 residues. CDR3 sequence: CSASGGVGASPLHF. The sequenced CDR3 bases are TGCAGTGCTTCCGGCGGGGTAGGAGCTTCACCC.

Notes on this clone: The sequenced fragment ends 3 residues before the CDR3 boundary, so the rest is inferred from the germline J gene. The chain employs TRBV11-2 and TRBJ1-2; no clear D. Germline CDR1 is SGHAT and CDR2 is FQNNGV. CDR3 size: 15 residues. This CDR3 reads CASSLTSGAYNDYTF. The CDR3 DNA, read in part, is TGTGCCAGCAGCCTGACTAGCGGAGCTTACAATGAC.

About this clone: The CDR3 end falls 3 residues outside the read, so it is completed with the germline J gene. The rearrangement uses TRBV19 and TRBJ2-2; 7 nucleotides line up with TRBD1. V shed 9 bases, J shed 3 bases, and the junction held 13 bases outside the gene matches. This CDR3 has 16 residues. Germline values: CDR1 LNHDA, CDR2 SQIVND (reference sequence). The sequenced CDR3 bases are TGTGCCAGCTCCCTGGAGCAGGGGGTTCACACCGGGGAG. Its translation is CASSLEQGVHTGE. Given in full, the CDR3 is CASSLEQGVHTGELFF.

Concerning this clone: The read finishes 3 residues shy of the CDR3 end, and the germline J gene is used to complete it. The genes are TRBV7-2 and TRBJ2-3, with D possibly TRBD2 on 6 matching bases. Deletions cut 5 bases from V and 0 bases from J, with 9 bases between. From germline, CDR1 is SGHTA and CDR2 FQGNSA. The CDR3 length is 14 residues. The CDR3 bases that were read are TGTGCCAGCAGCCGCGGGACTAGCACAGATACG. Translation: CASSRGTSTDT. The complete CDR3 reads CASSRGTSTDTQYF.

Of note for this clone: The CDR3 extends 3 residues past the end of the read, so its final part is completed from the germline J gene. V usage is TRBV19 and J usage is TRBJ1-1, with unresolved D. Germline values: CDR1 LNHDA, CDR2 SQIVND (reference sequence). Trimming took 5 bases from V and 0 from J, leaving 10 bases between them. The CDR3 sequence is 14 residues long. CDR3 DNA, as far as it was read: TGTGCCAGTAGTCCCTCGGGGTTGAACACTGAA. Translated: CASSPSGLNTE. The entire CDR3 reads CASSPSGLNTEAFF.

Details on this clone: From the germline J gene comes the end of the CDR3, since the read stops 3 residues before it. The chain is built from TRBV19 and TRBJ2-1; possible D gene TRBD1, 6 bases. The CDR3 consists of 18 residues. Germline CDR1 is LNHDA and CDR2 is SQIVND (reference sequence). V shed 3 bases and J shed 5 bases, with 23 bases lying between them. The CDR3 bases that were read are TGTGCCAGTAGTATTGTCCCGGGACATCCTTGGAAGGACAATGAG. This sequence encodes CASSIVPGHPWKDNE. The full CDR3 is CASSIVPGHPWKDNEQFF.

A remark on this clone: Read coverage stops 3 residues before the CDR3 terminus; the germline J gene supplies the remainder. This chain joins TRBV19 and TRBJ2-4, with 7 bases aligning to TRBD1. This CDR3 has 16 amino acids. Germline lookup yields CDR1 LNHDA and CDR2 SQIVND (reference sequence). V lost 1 base to trimming and J lost 2 bases; unmatched junction nucleotides: 5. The CDR3 DNA, read in part, is TGTGCCAGTAGTATAGCGGGACAGACTACCAAAAACATT. It specifies CASSIAGQTTKNI. The entire CDR3 protein reads CASSIAGQTTKNIQYF.